A few counts support the clone carrying this T cell receptor (beta chain). Its antigen remains unidentified. At the DNA level, this CDR3 is encoded by other sequences in the same sample as well. The data belong to a study of shared clonotypes between healthy human individuals. V was clipped by 2 bases and J by 7 bases; unmatched bases: 6. The length of the CDR3 is 15 residues. Germline CDR1 MGHDK, CDR2 SYGVNS. This table comes from immunoSEQ multiplex PCR, and its TCRdb copy is limited to in-frame clones, with some not included. The sample records fewer than 400,000 clones, around 74% being singletons. Study conclusions and caveats: Clonotypes not shared had lower generation probabilities than those common to all four donors. Genetic and exposure-history diversity was limited by the few donors.

This clonotype was sampled from a man under 40 in good health. The rearrangement links TRBV25-1 to TRBJ2-2; 8 bases agree with TRBD1. Sequencing was carried out using memory CD4+ T cells sorted from blood. Described subset: CD45RA-negative fraction. CDR3 bases: TGTGCCAGCAGTGAACAGGGGGCGCGCGTCGGGGAGCTGTTTTTT. Translating gives CASSEQGARVGELFF.